This passage covers 27 T cell receptor beta chains from one sample sequenced in a study of T cells in localized non-small cell lung cancer. TCRdb's table, derived via immunoSEQ multiplex PCR, lists solely in-frame clones and lacks some. Of about 52,000 clones listed, around three quarters are singletons. Sequencing used PBMCs, obtained before any cancer treatment. The receptor source for this set is a woman between 40 and 69 years old with stage II lung adenocarcinoma.

This chain connects TRBV5-8 to TRBJ2-3; 9 bases map to TRBD2. Germline V gives CDR1 SGHTS, CDR2 YDEGEE. The CDR3 has 16 residues. Unmatched junction bases numbered 7, after V lost 0 bases and J lost 5 bases. The CDR3 is CASSLGASGIGDTQYF. CDR3 DNA sequence: TGTGCCAGCAGCTTGGGGGCTAGCGGGATTGGAGATACGCAGTATTTT.

V and J are TRBV14 and TRBJ1-1; D might be TRBD1 (5 bases). V was cut by 0 bases and J by 11 bases, with 19 bases left in between. The CDR3 has 15 amino acids. The germline CDR1 and CDR2 sequences are SGHDN and FVKESK. CDR3 sequence reads: CASSQDFGTSITAFF. CDR3 nucleotides: TGTGCCAGCAGCCAAGATTTCGGGACCTCCATAACGGCTTTCTTT. The full variable domain, rest sourced from reference TRBV14 and TRBJ1-1, is EAGVTQFPSHSVIEKGQTVTLRCDPISGHDNLYWYRRVMGKEIKFLLHFVKESKQDESGMPNNRFLAERTGGTYSTLKVQPAELEDSGVYFCASSQDFGTSITAFFGQGTRLTVV.

This clone was recorded a few times. The rearrangement links TRBV7-2 to TRBJ2-3; no firm D call. Germline values: CDR1 SGHTA, CDR2 FQGNSA. The CDR3 totals 13 residues. Trimming cost V 6 bases and J 1 base, with 8 bases left between them. The CDR3 loop is CASRPQGTDTQYF. DNA for the CDR3: TGTGCCAGCAGGCCACAAGGCACAGATACGCAGTATTTT. Filled out from reference TRBV7-2 and TRBJ2-3, the complete variable domain reads GAGVSQSPSNKVTEKGKDVELRCDPISGHTALYWYRQSLGQGLEFLIYFQGNSAPDKSGLPSDRFSAERTGGSVSTLTIQRTQQEDSAVYLCASRPQGTDTQYFGPGTRLTVL.

CDR3 DNA sequence: TGTGCCAGCGCGTCGACAGGTCTTTCCTACGAGCAGTACTTC. Translation: CASASTGLSYEQYF. The chain carries TRBV28 and TRBJ2-7; weak D call: TRBD1 (6 bases). V gave up 8 bases and J gave up 1 base, with 15 bases separating them. The CDR3 totals 14 residues. Germline CDR1 is MDHEN and CDR2 is SYDVKM.

In DNA, the CDR3 is TGCAGCGTTGAACCTCCCGGCACACCGGGGGAGCTGTTTTTT. Amino acids: CSVEPPGTPGELFF. The chain uses TRBV29-1 and TRBJ2-2; no reliable D call. Trimming removed 2 bases from V and 8 bases from J, with 15 bases in between. The CDR3 runs to 14 residues. Per the germline V gene, CDR1 is SQVTM and CDR2 is ANQGSEA.

V usage is TRBV4-1 and J usage is TRBJ1-2; D uncertain. Germline V CDR1 and CDR2: MGHRA, YSYEKL. The ends were cut back, 4 bases at V and 6 bases at J, with 12 bases in the middle. The CDR3 covers 13 residues. CDR3 sequence reads: CASSRKEGNGYTF. As DNA, the CDR3 is TGCGCCAGCAGCCGAAAGGAGGGTAATGGCTACACCTTC.

This chain connects TRBV29-1 to TRBJ1-4; D might be TRBD1 (5 bases). Germline lookup yields CDR1 SQVTM and CDR2 ANQGSEA. This CDR3 is built from 12 residues. V lost 7 bases, J lost 3 bases, and 9 bases lay in between. CDR3 nucleotide sequence: TGCAGCGGGGGGAGGGCTAATGAAAAACTGTTTTTT. As protein: CSGGRANEKLFF. The full variable domain, in which reference TRBV29-1 and TRBJ1-4 provide the parts outside the CDR3, is SAVISQKPSRDICQRGTSLTIQCQVDSQVTMMFWYRQQPGQSLTLIATANQGSEATYESGFVIDKFPISRPNLTFSTLTVSNMSPEDSSIYLCSGGRANEKLFFGSGTQLSVL.

This clone was counted between two and nine times. The chain couples TRBV6-1 to TRBJ1-1; D gene unclear. V dropped 7 bases and J dropped 4 bases, with 13 bases sitting between them. The CDR3 has 13 amino acids. The V gene's germline CDR1 is MNHNS and CDR2 SASEGT. This chain's CDR3 is CASKGIPGTEAFF. The CDR3 nucleotides are TGTGCCAGCAAAGGAATCCCGGGCACTGAAGCTTTCTTT.

CDR3 nucleotide sequence: TGTGCTGCACGGGGTCTCGACTACAATGAGCAGTTCTTC. This gives the protein CAARGLDYNEQFF. The chain is built from TRBV6-5 and TRBJ2-1; D is perhaps TRBD2 (5 bases). Germline lookup yields CDR1 MNHEY and CDR2 SVGAGI. The CDR3 length is 13 residues.

This chain uses TRBV11-3 with TRBJ2-2; D is perhaps TRBD2 (5 bases). CDR3 length equals 12 residues. Per the germline V gene, CDR1 is SGHNT and CDR2 is YENEEA. V lost 5 bases and J 5 bases, leaving 6 bases between the germline ends. CDR3 DNA: TGTGCCAGCAGCACTAGGACCGGGGAGCTGTTTTTT. This gives the protein CASSTRTGELFF.

V is TRBV6-1 and J is TRBJ2-7; the D gene is possibly TRBD2 (6 bases). The CDR3 runs to 10 residues. Looked up from germline, CDR1 is MNHNS and CDR2 is SASEGT. Trimming took 7 bases from V and 7 from J, leaving 8 bases between them. CDR3 bases: TGTGCCAGCACGGAGGGGGAGCAGTACTTC. Translated, it gives CASTEGEQYF.

Details on this clone: Germline is not matched at one junction end, which may reflect a read error. The CDR3 DNA sequence: TGTGCCAGCAGTTACCGCGGTGGCAGGGGCTCTTTT. It specifies CASSYRGGRGSF. The chain is built from TRBV6-6 and TRBJ1-5; a weak D match, TRBD1 (6 bases). There are 12 residues in the CDR3. Looked up from germline, CDR1 is MNHNY and CDR2 is SVGAGI (reference sequence).

This chain links TRBV19 with TRBJ2-5; TRBD1 agrees at 9 bases. With 2 bases clipped from V and 3 bases from J, the junction kept 4 bases outside the gene matches. CDR3 length: 15 residues. Germline CDR1 and CDR2: LNHDA and SQIVND (reference sequence). The CDR3 DNA reads TGTGCCAGTAGTATAAGGGACAGGGAGGAAGAGACCCAGTACTTC. Residues: CASSIRDREEETQYF.

This chain joins TRBV4-1 and TRBJ2-7, with TRBD1 identical over 9 bases. Germline V gene data show CDR1 as MGHRA and CDR2 as YSYEKL. The CDR3 spans 16 residues. The V gene end was trimmed by 1 base and the J gene end by 4 bases; junction bases not matched to a gene: 8. The CDR3 loop is CASSQGNRGQRYEQYF. In DNA form, the CDR3 reads TGCGCCAGCAGCCAAGGGAACAGGGGGCAACGGTACGAGCAGTACTTC.

This rearrangement joins TRBV5-1 to TRBJ2-7, with D possibly being TRBD2 (6 bases). The ends were cut back, 4 bases at V and 2 bases at J, with 13 bases in the middle. The CDR3 runs 14 residues. CDR1 is SGHRS, CDR2 YFSETQ, per germline. CDR3 sequence (DNA): TGCGCCAGCAGCCCCAAGCGGGTGGCCTACGAGCAGTACTTC. Residues: CASSPKRVAYEQYF.

By sample fraction, this clone is medium-sized (0.01 to 0.1%). This sequence joins TRBV2 and TRBJ1-5; D is perhaps TRBD1 (5 bases). V was clipped by 3 bases and J by 4 bases, with 13 bases between them. Germline CDR1 and CDR2: SNHLY and FYNNEI. The CDR3 covers 15 residues. CDR3 in DNA: TGTGCCAGCAGTGACGTAGGTAAGGGGAATCAGCCCCAGCATTTT. Its protein is CASSDVGKGNQPQHF.

The chain recombines TRBV6-4 with TRBJ1-2; the D is unclear. The V gene lost 3 bases and the J gene lost 4 bases, with 18 bases spanning the gap. This CDR3 spans 16 amino acids. Germline assignment: CDR1 MRHNA and CDR2 SNTAGT. CDR3: CASSETPQSPAYGYTF. As DNA, the CDR3 is TGTGCCAGCAGTGAAACCCCCCAGAGCCCGGCCTATGGCTACACCTTC.

This sequence joins TRBV6-5 and TRBJ1-2; D perhaps matches TRBD1 (6 bases). V was shortened by 4 bases and J by 8 bases, with 20 bases between the two germline ends. CDR3 length: 15 residues. CDR1 and CDR2 (germline): MNHEY, SVGAGI. CDR3 amino acids: CASSSLSTGRKGYTF. CDR3 sequence (DNA): TGTGCCAGCAGTTCCCTTTCTACAGGGAGGAAAGGCTACACCTTC.

The rearrangement links TRBV5-1 to TRBJ2-1; TRBD1 matches at 10 bases. Unmatched junction bases numbered 10, after V lost 3 bases and J lost 7 bases. The CDR3 is 16 amino acids. Looked up from germline, CDR1 is SGHRS and CDR2 is YFSETQ. CDR3 protein: CASSSQTGGAGNEQFF. CDR3 coding DNA: TGCGCCAGCAGCTCCCAGACAGGGGGCGCTGGGAATGAGCAGTTCTTC.

This chain joins TRBV20-1 and TRBJ2-7; D not certain. From germline, CDR1 is DFQATT and CDR2 SNEGSKA (reference sequence). V dropped 1 base and J dropped 6 bases, with 4 bases sitting between them. CDR3 length: 10 amino acids. CDR3 nucleotide sequence: TGCAGTGCTAGAGGTTCCGAGCAGTACTTC. Translated: CSARGSEQYF.

This sequence joins TRBV18 and TRBJ1-2; 12 bases line up with TRBD1. The CDR3 sequence is 17 residues long. V lost 3 bases to trimming and J lost 4 bases; unmatched junction nucleotides: 9. Germline V gene lookup returns CDR1 KGHSH and CDR2 LQKENI. In DNA, the CDR3 is TGTGCCAGCTCACCGACCGATCCGGGACAGGGGGCCTATGGCTACACCTTC. It specifies CASSPTDPGQGAYGYTF.

This chain connects TRBV29-1 to TRBJ1-1; 7 nucleotides match TRBD1. After removal of 7 bases from V and 0 bases from J, the junction contained 5 bases not matched to a gene. CDR1 and CDR2 from the germline V gene are SQVTM and ANQGSEA. This CDR3 contains 13 residues. The CDR3 bases are TGCAGCGGGGAGGGGGCCCTGAACACTGAAGCTTTCTTT. Its translation: CSGEGALNTEAFF.

This sequence joins TRBV2 and TRBJ2-3, with D perhaps assigned TRBD1 or TRBD2 (5 bases each). Trimming shortened V by 8 bases and J by 2 bases, and 14 bases separated the two germline ends. CDR3 length equals 14 residues. Germline CDR1 is SNHLY and CDR2 is FYNNEI. Here the CDR3 DNA reads TGTGCCAGCGCTCCGGGACCCTACACAGATACGCAGTATTTT. Protein: CASAPGPYTDTQYF.

The chain uses TRBV11-2 and TRBJ2-5; no firm D call. The V end was cut by 4 bases, the J end by 7 bases, with 13 bases between. This CDR3 comprises 13 residues. Per the germline V gene, CDR1 is SGHAT and CDR2 is FQNNGV. This CDR3 is CASSSPGRATQYF. The CDR3 DNA is TGTGCCAGCAGCTCTCCAGGCCGCGCGACCCAGTACTTC.

The chain couples TRBV6-4 to TRBJ2-3; 7 bases agree with TRBD2. This CDR3 is 15 amino acids long. Germline V gene sequence: CDR1 MRHNA, CDR2 SNTAGT. V was pared by 2 bases and J by 1 base, with 3 bases of the junction left unmatched. CDR3 nucleotides: TGTGCCAGCAGTGACGGGGCGGGGGGCACAGATACGCAGTATTTT. This encodes CASSDGAGGTDTQYF.

V is TRBV28 and J is TRBJ1-4, with D unresolved. In germline, CDR1 is MDHEN, CDR2 SYDVKM. V lost 7 bases, J lost 7 bases, and 13 bases lay in between. This CDR3 has 13 amino acids. This CDR3 is CASTTHISEKLFF. CDR3 coding DNA: TGTGCCAGCACGACCCACATCAGTGAAAAACTGTTTTTT.

The chain has TRBV10-2 and TRBJ1-2; 9 nucleotides align to TRBD1. Germline CDR1 is WSHSY and CDR2 is SAAADI. This CDR3 is 18 amino acids long. V lost 0 bases and J lost 2; bases outside the gene matches: 10. In DNA, the CDR3 is TGCGCCAGCAGTGAGTCGGGGCTCGGGACAGGGATCAACTATGGCTACACCTTC. Its protein product is CASSESGLGTGINYGYTF.